The source of this T cell receptor (beta chain) is a study of T cells in Graves' hyperthyroidism and ophthalmopathy. Study-level points and caveats: Ophthalmopathy could be told apart from stable hyperthyroidism with a 13 V-J model.

Germline assignment: CDR1 SNHLY and CDR2 FYNNEI. This CDR3 spans 15 amino acids. Deletions cut 6 bases from V and 0 bases from J, with 13 bases between. Uncontrolled infection, other autoimmune disease, pregnancy or lactation barred patients from enrollment. Thyroid ultrasound and orbital computed tomography, with clinical symptoms and serum thyroxine and TRAb, informed diagnoses. At least ten counts were recorded for this clonotype. Its matching antigen is unknown. Amplification yielded TCR beta CDR3 regions, with RNA transcripts as the source. First-round RT-PCR targeting the TCR CDR3 was performed with the HTBI primer set. TCRdb redid the calling of the multiplex PCR reads with MiXCR, one entry per CDR3 protein. The sample holds hundreds of thousands of distinct CDR3 sequences, less than 25% seen once.

The V call is TRBV2, the J call TRBJ2-3, with D possibly being TRBD2 (6 bases). The sequenced sample was blood. The origin of this receptor is a man aged 25-40 years with Graves' ophthalmopathy. CDR3 nucleotide sequence: TGTGCCAGCAGAGCGGACTACCGGAGCACAGATACGCAGTATTTT. This translates into CASRADYRSTDTQYF.